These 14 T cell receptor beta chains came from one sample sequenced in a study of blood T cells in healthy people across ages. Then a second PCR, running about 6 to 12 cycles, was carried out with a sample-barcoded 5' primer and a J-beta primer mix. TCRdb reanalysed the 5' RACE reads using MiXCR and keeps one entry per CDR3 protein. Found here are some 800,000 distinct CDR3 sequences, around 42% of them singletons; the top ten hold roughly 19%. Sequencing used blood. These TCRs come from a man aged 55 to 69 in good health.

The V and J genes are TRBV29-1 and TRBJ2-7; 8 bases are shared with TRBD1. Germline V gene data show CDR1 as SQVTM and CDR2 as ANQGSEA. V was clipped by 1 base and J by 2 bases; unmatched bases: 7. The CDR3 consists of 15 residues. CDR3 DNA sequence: TGCAGCGTTGAAGGGACAGGGACCTCAGCCTACGAGCAGTACTTC. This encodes CSVEGTGTSAYEQYF.

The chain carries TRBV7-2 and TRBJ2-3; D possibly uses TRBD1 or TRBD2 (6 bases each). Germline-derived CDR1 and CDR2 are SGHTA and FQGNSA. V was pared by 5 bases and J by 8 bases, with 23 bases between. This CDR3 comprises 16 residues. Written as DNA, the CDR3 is TGTGCCAGCAGCACAAAACCCCACGGGGGCCAGGGTACGCAGTATTTT. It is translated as CASSTKPHGGQGTQYF.

Written as DNA, the CDR3 is TGTGCCAGCAGCTACTACAGGGACGAGCAGTACTTC. This codes for CASSYYRDEQYF. The chain carries TRBV5-6 and TRBJ2-7; maybe TRBD1 (6 bases). Germline-derived CDR1 and CDR2 are SGHDT and YYEEEE. This CDR3 comprises 12 residues. Trimming removed 3 bases at V and 5 bases at J, with 9 bases between. Looking up the rest from reference TRBV5-6 and TRBJ2-7 gives the full variable domain: DAGVTQSPTHLIKTRGQQVTLRCSPKSGHDTVSWYQQALGQGPQFIFQYYEEEERQRGNFPDRFSGHQFPNYSSELNVNALLLGDSALYLCASSYYRDEQYFGPGTRLTVT.

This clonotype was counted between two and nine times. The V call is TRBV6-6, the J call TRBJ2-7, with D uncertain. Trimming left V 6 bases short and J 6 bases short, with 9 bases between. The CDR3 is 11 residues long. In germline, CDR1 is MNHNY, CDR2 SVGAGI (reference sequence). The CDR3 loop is CASRYQGEQYF. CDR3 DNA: TGTGCCAGCAGATATCAAGGCGAGCAGTACTTC.

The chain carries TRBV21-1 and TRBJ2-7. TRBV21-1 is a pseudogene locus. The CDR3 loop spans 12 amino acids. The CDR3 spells CASQTRNYEQYF. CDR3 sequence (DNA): TGTGCCAGCCAAACGCGTAACTACGAGCAGTACTTC.

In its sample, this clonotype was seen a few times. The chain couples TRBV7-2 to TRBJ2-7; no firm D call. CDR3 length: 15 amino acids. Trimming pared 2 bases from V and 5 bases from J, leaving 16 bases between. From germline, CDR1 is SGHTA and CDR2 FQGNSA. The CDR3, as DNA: TGTGCCAGCAGCTTAACCCTATACGGTCCCCACGAGCAGTACTTC. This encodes CASSLTLYGPHEQYF.

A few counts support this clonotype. CDR3 region: CASSYPGDEQFF. The DNA for the CDR3 is TGTGCCAGCAGTTACCCGGGTGATGAGCAGTTCTTC. The chain links TRBV6-5 to TRBJ2-1; D is unresolved. V was clipped by 2 bases and J by 8 bases, with 7 bases between them. Germline V gene sequence: CDR1 MNHEY, CDR2 SVGAGI. The CDR3 totals 12 residues.

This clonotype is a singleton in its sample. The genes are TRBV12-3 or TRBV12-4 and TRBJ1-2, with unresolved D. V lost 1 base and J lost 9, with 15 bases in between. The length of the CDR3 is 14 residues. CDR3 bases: TGTGCCAGCAGTTTAGGCGGAATGGGTTATAGCTACACCTTC. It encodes CASSLGGMGYSYTF.

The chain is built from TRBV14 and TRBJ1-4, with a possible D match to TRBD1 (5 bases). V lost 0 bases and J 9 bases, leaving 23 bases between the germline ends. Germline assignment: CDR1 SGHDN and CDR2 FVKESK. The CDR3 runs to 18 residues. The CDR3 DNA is TGTGCCAGCAGCCAAGAAGGGAAGTTGCAGGGACCTTTGAAAAAACTGTTTTTT. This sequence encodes CASSQEGKLQGPLKKLFF.

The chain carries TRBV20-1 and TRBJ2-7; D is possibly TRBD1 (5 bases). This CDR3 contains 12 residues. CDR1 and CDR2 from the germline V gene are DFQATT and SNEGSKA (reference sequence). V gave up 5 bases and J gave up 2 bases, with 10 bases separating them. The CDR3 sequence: CSAGRQPYEQYF. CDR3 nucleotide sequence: TGCAGTGCTGGTCGACAGCCCTACGAGCAGTACTTC.

CDR3 nucleotides: TGCAGTGCTAGGATCTCACGGGGGGGGAAGTATGAGCAGTTCTTC. It codes for CSARISRGGKYEQFF. J is TRBJ2-1 and V is TRBV20-1; 8 bases align to TRBD2. CDR1 and CDR2 from the germline V gene are DFQATT and SNEGSKA (reference sequence). The CDR3 totals 15 residues. V gave up 3 bases and J gave up 8 bases; unmatched junction bases: 12.

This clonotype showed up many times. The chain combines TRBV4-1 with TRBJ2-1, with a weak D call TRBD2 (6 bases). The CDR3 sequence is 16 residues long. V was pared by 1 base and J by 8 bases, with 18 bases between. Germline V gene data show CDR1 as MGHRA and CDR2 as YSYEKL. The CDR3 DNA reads TGCGCCAGCAGCCAAGTTGGGGTGATTGGGGAGGATGAGCAGTTCTTC. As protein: CASSQVGVIGEDEQFF.

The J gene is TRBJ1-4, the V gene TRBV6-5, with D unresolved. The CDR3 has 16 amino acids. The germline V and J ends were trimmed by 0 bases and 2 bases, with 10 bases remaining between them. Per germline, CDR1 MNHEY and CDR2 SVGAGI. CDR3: CASSYSRAETNEKLFF. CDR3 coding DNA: TGTGCCAGCAGTTACTCACGGGCAGAGACTAATGAAAAACTGTTTTTT.

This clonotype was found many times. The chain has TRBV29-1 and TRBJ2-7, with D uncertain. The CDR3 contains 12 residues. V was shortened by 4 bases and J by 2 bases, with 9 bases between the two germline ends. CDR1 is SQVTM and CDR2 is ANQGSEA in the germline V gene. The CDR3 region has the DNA TGCAGCGTTGCGAGAGGTCCCTACGAGCAGTACTTC. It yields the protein CSVARGPYEQYF.